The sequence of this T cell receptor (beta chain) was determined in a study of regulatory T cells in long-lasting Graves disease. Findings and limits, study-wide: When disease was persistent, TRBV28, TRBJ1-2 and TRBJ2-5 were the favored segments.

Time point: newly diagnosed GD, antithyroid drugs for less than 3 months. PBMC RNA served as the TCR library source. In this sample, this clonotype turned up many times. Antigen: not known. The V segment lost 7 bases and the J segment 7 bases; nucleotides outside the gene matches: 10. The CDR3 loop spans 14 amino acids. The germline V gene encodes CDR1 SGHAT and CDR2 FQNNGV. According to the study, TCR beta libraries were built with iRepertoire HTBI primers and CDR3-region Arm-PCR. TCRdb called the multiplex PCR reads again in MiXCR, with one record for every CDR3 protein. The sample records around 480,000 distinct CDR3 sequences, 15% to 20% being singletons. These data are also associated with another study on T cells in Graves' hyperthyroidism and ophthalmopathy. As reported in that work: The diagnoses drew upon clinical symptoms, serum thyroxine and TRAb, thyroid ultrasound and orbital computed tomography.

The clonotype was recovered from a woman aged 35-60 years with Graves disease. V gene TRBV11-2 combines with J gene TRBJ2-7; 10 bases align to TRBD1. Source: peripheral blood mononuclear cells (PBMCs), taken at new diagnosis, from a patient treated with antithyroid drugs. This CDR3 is CASTRDRGFREQYF. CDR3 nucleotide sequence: TGTGCCAGCACCCGGGACAGGGGCTTCCGGGAGCAGTACTTC.